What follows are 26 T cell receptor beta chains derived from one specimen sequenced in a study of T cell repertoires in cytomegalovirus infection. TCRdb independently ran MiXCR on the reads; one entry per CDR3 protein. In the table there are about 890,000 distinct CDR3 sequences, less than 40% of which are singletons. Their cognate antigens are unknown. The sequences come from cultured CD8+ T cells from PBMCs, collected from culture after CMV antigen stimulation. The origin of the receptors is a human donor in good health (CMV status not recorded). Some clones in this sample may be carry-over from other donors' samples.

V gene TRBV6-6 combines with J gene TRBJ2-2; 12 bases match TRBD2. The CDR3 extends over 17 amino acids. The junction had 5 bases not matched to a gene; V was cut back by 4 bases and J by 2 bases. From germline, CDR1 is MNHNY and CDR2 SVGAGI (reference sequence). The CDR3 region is CASSFRLAGANTGELFF. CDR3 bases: TGTGCCAGCAGTTTTCGACTAGCGGGGGCCAACACCGGGGAGCTGTTTTTT.

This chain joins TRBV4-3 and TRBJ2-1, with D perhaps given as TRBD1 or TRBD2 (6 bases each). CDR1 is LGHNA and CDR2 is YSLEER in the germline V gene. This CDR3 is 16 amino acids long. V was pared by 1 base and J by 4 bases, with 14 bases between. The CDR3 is CASSQVDGGPYNEQFF. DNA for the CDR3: TGCGCCAGCAGCCAAGTAGACGGGGGCCCTTACAATGAGCAGTTCTTC.

The CDR3 region has the DNA TGTGCCAGCAGCGAGACGGGACAGGGGGCCGGAGATACGCAGTATTTT. Translating it yields CASSETGQGAGDTQYF. The V call is TRBV9, the J call TRBJ2-3; the match to TRBD1 covers 12 bases. The germline V gene has CDR1 SGDLS and CDR2 YYNGEE. The CDR3 consists of 16 residues. Trimming removed 3 bases from V and 5 bases from J; junction bases left unmatched: 7.

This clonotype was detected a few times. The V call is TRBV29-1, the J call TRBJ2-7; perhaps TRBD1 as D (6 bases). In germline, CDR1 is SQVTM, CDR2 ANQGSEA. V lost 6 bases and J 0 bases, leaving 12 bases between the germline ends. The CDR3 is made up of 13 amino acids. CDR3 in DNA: TGCAGCGTCTCACAGGGTAGCTCCTACGAGCAGTACTTC. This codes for CSVSQGSSYEQYF.

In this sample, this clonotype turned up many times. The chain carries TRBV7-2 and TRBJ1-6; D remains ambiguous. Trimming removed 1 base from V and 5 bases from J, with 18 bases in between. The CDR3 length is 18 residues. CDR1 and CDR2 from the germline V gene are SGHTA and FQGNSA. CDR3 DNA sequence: TGTGCCAGCAGCTTAGAGGACTGGACTAGGGCAGATAATTCACCCCTCCACTTT. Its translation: CASSLEDWTRADNSPLHF.

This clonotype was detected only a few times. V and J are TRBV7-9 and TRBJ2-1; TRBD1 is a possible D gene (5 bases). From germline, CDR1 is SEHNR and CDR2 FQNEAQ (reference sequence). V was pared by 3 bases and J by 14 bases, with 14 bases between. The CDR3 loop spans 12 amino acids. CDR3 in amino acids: CASSLSREGEFF. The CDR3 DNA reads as TGTGCCAGCAGCTTGTCCCGAGAAGGGGAGTTCTTC.

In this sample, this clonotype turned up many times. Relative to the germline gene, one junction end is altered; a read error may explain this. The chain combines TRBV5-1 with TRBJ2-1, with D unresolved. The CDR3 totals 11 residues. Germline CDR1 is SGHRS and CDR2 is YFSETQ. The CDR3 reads CASSLNNEQFF. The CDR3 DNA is TGTGCCAGCAGCTTAAACAATGAGCAGTTCTTC.

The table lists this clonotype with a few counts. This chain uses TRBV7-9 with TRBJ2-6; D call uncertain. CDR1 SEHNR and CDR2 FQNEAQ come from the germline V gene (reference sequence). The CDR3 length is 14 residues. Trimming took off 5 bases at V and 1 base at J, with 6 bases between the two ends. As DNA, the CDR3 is TGTGCCAGCAGCCAACGTTCTGGGGCCAACGTCCTGACTTTC. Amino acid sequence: CASSQRSGANVLTF.

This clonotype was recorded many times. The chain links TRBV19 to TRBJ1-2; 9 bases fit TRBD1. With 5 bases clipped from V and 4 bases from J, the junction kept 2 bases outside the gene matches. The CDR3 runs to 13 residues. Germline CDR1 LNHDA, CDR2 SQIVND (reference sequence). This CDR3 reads CASSGDRVYGYTF. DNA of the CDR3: TGTGCCAGTAGTGGGGACAGGGTCTATGGCTACACCTTC.

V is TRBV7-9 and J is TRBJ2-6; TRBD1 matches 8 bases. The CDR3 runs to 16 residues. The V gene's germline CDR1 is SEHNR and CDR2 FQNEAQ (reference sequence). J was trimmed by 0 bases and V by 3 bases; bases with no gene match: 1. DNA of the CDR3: TGTGCCAGCAGCTTCGACAGGGGCTCTGGGGCCAACGTCCTGACTTTC. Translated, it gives CASSFDRGSGANVLTF.

CDR3 nucleotide sequence: TGCGCCAGCAGCCAACCAGCGCCCGCAGCCGATAAAAGACAGGGATCGGTAACCGGGGAGCTGTTTTTT. Encoded protein: CASSQPAPAADKRQGSVTGELFF. The V gene is TRBV4-1, the J gene TRBJ2-2; TRBD1 matches at 7 bases. Germline loops: CDR1 MGHRA, CDR2 YSYEKL. This CDR3 is built from 23 residues. Germline trimming cut 2 bases from V and 5 bases from J; bases unmatched to any gene: 29.

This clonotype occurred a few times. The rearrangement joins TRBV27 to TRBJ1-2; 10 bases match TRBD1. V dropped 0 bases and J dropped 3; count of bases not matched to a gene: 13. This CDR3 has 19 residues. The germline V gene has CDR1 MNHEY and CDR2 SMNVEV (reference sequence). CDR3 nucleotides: TGTGCCAGCAGTTTATCCCTAGGGGACAGGGGAATTATCGACTATGGCTACACCTTC. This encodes CASSLSLGDRGIIDYGYTF.

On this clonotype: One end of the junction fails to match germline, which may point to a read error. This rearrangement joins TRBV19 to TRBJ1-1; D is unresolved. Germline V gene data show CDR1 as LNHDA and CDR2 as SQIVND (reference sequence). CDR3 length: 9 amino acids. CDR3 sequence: CASGRLAAF. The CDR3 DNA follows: TGTGCCAGTGGGAGGCTAGCGGCCTTT.

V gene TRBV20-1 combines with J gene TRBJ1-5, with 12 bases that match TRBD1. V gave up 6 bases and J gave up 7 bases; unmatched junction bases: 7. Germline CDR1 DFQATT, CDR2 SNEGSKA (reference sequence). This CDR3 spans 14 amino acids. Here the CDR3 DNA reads TGCAGTGCACCGGGACAGGGGGCTGGACAGCCCCAGCATTTT. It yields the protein CSAPGQGAGQPQHF.

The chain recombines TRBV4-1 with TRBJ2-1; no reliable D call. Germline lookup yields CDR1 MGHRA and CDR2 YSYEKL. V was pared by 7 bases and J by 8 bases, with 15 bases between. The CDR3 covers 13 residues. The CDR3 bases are TGCGCCAGCATAAAGGACCTTGGGGATGAGCAGTTCTTC. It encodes CASIKDLGDEQFF.

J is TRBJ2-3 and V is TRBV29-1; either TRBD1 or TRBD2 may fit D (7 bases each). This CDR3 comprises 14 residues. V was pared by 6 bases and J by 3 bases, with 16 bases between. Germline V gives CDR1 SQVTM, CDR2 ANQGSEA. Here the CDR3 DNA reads TGCAGCGTCGGGGGAGGGACAGAAACAGATACGCAGTATTTT. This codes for CSVGGGTETDTQYF.

CDR3 sequence: CASRGAWDRMGTEAFF. The DNA for the CDR3 is TGTGCCAGTAGGGGGGCCTGGGACAGGATGGGCACTGAAGCTTTCTTT. The chain is built from TRBV19 and TRBJ1-1; TRBD1 matches at 8 bases. Germline-derived CDR1 and CDR2 are LNHDA and SQIVND (reference sequence). CDR3 length: 16 amino acids. The junction had 13 bases not matched to a gene; V was cut back by 6 bases and J by 4 bases.

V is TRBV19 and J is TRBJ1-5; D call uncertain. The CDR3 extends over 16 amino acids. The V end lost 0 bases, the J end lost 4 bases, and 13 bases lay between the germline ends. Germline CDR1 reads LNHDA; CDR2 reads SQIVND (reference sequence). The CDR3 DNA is TGTGCCAGTAGTATAGATTTCCAAGCTGAAAATCAGCCCCAGCATTTT. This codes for CASSIDFQAENQPQHF.

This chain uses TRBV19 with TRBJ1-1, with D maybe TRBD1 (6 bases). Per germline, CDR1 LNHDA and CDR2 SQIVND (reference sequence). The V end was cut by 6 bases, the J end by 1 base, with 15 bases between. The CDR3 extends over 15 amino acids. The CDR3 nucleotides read TGTGCCAGTAGGAGGACCGGGACACCGAACACTGAAGCTTTCTTT. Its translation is CASRRTGTPNTEAFF. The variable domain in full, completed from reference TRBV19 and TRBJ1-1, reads DGGITQSPKYLFRKEGQNVTLSCEQNLNHDAMYWYRQDPGQGLRLIYYSQIVNDFQKGDIAEGYSVSREKKESFPLTVTSAQKNPTAFYLCASRRTGTPNTEAFFGQGTRLTVV.

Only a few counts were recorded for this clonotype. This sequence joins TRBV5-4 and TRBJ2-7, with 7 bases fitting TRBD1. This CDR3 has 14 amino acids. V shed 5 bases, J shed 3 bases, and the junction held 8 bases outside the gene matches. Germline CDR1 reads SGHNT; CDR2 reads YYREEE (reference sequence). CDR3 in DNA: TGTGCCAGCAGTGGGACAGAGGGCTACTACGAGCAGTACTTC. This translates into CASSGTEGYYEQYF. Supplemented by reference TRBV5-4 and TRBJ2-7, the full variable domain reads ETGVTQSPTHLIKTRGQQVTLRCSSQSGHNTVSWYQQALGQGPQFIFQYYREEENGRGNFPPRFSGLQFPNYSSELNVNALELDDSALYLCASSGTEGYYEQYFGPGTRLTVT.

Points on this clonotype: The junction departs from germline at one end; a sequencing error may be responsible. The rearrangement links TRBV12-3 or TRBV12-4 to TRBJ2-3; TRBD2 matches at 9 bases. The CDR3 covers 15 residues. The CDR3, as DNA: TGTACCAGCAGGACAATAGCGGGGGAGGCAGATACGCAGTATTTT. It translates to CTSRTIAGEADTQYF.

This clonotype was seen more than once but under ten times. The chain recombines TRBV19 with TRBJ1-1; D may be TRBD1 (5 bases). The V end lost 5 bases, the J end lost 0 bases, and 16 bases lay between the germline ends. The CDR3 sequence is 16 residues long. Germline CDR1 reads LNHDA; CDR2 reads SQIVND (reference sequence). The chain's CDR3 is CASSWTLRLMNTEAFF. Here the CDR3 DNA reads TGTGCCAGTAGTTGGACACTGAGGCTGATGAACACTGAAGCTTTCTTT.

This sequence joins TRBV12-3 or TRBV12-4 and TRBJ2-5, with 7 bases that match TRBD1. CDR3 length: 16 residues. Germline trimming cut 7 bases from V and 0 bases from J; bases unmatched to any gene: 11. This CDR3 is CASTLGTDTHQETQYF. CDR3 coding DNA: TGTGCCAGCACCCTGGGGACAGATACACACCAAGAGACCCAGTACTTC.

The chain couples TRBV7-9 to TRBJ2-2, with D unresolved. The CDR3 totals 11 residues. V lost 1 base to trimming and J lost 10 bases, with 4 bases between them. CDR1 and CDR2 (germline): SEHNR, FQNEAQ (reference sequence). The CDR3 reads CASSLVPELFF. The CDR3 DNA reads TGTGCCAGCAGCTTAGTCCCGGAGCTGTTTTTT.

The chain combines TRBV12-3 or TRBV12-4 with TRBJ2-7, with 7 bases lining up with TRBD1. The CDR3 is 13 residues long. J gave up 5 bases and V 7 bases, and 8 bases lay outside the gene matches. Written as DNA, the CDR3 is TGTGCCAGCAATAAAGTAGGGACAGACGAGCAGTACTTC. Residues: CASNKVGTDEQYF.

DNA for the CDR3: TGCAGTGCTAGGGGACAGGGTTTACAGCCCCAGCATTTT. Translating gives CSARGQGLQPQHF. The chain recombines TRBV20-1 with TRBJ1-5; 9 nucleotides align to TRBD1. V was clipped by 3 bases and J by 7 bases; unmatched bases: 4. The germline gives CDR1 DFQATT, CDR2 SNEGSKA (reference sequence). This CDR3 spans 13 amino acids.